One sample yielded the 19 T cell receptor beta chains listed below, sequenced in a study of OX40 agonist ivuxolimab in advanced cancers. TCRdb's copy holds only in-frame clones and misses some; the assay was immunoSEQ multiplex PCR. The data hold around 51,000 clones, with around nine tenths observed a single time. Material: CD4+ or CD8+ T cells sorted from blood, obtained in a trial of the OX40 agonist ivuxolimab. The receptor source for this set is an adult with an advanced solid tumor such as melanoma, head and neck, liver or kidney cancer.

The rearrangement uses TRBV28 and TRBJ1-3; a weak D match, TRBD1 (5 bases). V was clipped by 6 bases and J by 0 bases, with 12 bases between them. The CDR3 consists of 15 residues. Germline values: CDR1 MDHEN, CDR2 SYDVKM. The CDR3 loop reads CASRTGHLSGNTIYF. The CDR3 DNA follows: TGTGCCAGCAGAACCGGACACCTCTCTGGAAACACCATATATTTT.

This chain's CDR3 is CASSTGTGSFQETQYF. The CDR3 DNA is TGTGCCAGCAGCACCGGGACAGGATCCTTTCAAGAGACCCAGTACTTC. The rearrangement joins TRBV14 to TRBJ2-5; 8 positions match TRBD1. The ends lost 5 bases at V and 2 bases at J; junction bases unmatched: 10. The germline CDR1 and CDR2 sequences are SGHDN and FVKESK. CDR3 size: 16 residues.

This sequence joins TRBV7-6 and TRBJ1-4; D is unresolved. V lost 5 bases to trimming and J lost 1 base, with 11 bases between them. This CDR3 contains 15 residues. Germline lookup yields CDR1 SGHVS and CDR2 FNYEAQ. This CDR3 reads CASSGSAGTNEKLFF. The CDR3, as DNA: TGTGCCAGCAGCGGTTCGGCGGGAACTAATGAAAAACTGTTTTTT.

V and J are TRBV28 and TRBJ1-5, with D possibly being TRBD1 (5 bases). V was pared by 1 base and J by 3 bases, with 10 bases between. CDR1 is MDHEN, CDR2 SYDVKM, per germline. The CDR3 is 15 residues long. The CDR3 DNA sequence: TGTGCCAGCAGTTTATTAGGCAGGGCCAATCAGCCCCAGCATTTT. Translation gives CASSLLGRANQPQHF.

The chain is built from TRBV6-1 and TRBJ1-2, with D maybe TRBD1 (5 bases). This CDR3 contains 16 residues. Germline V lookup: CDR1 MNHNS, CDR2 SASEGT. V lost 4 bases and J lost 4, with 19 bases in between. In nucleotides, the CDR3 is TGTGCCAGCAGTGGGTCCGGGGGGGAAAGAATCTATGGCTACACCTTC. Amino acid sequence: CASSGSGGERIYGYTF.

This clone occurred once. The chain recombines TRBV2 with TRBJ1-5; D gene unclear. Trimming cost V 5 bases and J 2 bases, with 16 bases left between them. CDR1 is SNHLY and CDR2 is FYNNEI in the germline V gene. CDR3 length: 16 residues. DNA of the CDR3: TGTGCCAGCAGTCCTCCTGGACGGCCGGGCAATCAGCCCCAGCATTTT. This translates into CASSPPGRPGNQPQHF.

The CDR3 nucleotides are TGTGCCAGCACTCCCCCCACTAGGGGCTCCACAGATACGCAGTATTTT. Its protein product is CASTPPTRGSTDTQYF. This chain uses TRBV6-4 with TRBJ2-3; tentatively, D is TRBD1 or TRBD2 (5 bases each). Trimming stripped 7 bases from V and 2 bases from J, with 19 bases between. Germline CDR1 is MRHNA and CDR2 is SNTAGT. The length of the CDR3 is 16 residues.

The CDR3 region is CASSLGGLRANYGYTF. CDR3 nucleotide sequence: TGTGCCAGCAGCTTAGGGGGGCTTAGGGCGAACTATGGCTACACCTTC. The chain carries TRBV13 and TRBJ1-2; D might be TRBD1 (5 bases). The CDR3 is made up of 16 amino acids. Looked up from germline, CDR1 is PRHDT and CDR2 is FYEKMQ (reference sequence). V was pared by 0 bases and J by 2 bases, with 13 bases between. The whole variable domain, remainder taken from reference TRBV13 and TRBJ1-2, is AAGVIQSPRHLIKEKRETATLKCYPIPRHDTVYWYQQGPGQDPQFLISFYEKMQSDKGSIPDRFSAQQFSDYHSELNMSSLELGDSALYFCASSLGGLRANYGYTFGSGTRLTVV.

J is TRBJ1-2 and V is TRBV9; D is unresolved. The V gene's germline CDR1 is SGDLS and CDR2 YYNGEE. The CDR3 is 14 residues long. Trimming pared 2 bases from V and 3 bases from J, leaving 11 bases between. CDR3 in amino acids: CASSVALSYYGYTF. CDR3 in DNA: TGTGCCAGCAGCGTGGCTCTCAGTTACTATGGCTACACCTTC. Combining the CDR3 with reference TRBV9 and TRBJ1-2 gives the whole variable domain DSGVTQTPKHLITATGQRVTLRCSPRSGDLSVYWYQQSLDQGLQFLIQYYNGEERAKGNILERFSAQQFPDLHSELNLSSLELGDSALYFCASSVALSYYGYTFGSGTRLTVV.

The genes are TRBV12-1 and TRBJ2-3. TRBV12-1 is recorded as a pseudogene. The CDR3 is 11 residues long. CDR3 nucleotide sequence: TGTGCCAGCAGGGTGTGGAATACGCAGTATTTT. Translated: CASRVWNTQYF.

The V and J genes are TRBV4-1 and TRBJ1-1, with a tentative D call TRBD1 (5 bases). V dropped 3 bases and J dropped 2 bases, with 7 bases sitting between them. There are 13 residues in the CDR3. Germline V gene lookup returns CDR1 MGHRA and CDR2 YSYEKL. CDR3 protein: CASSHRGNTEAFF. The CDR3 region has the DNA TGCGCCAGCAGCCATAGGGGAAACACTGAAGCTTTCTTT.

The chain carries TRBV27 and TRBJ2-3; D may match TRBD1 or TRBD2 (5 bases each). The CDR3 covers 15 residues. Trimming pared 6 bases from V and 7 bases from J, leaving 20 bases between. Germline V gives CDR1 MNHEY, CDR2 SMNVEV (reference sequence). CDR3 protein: CASSPTGLVLHTQYF. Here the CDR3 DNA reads TGTGCCAGCAGCCCTACGGGGCTAGTCCTACATACGCAGTATTTT.

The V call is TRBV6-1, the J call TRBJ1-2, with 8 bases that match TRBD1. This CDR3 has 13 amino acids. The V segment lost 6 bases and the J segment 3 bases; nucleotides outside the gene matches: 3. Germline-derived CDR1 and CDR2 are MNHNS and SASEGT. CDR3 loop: CASRLTGDYGYTF. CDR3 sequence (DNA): TGTGCCAGCAGGCTGACAGGGGACTATGGCTACACCTTC.

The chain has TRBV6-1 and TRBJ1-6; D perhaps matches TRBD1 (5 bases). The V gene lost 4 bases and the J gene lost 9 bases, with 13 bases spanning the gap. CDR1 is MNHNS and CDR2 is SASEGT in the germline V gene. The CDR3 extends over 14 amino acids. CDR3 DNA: TGTGCCAGCAGTGGGCGGGTGGGACTTTCACCCCTCCACTTT. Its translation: CASSGRVGLSPLHF.

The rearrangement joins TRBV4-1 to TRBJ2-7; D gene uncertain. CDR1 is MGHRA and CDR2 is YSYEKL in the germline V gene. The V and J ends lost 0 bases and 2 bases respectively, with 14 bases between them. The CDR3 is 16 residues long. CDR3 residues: CASSQDGRTRTYEQYF. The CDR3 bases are TGCGCCAGCAGCCAAGATGGCCGTACCCGGACCTACGAGCAGTACTTC.

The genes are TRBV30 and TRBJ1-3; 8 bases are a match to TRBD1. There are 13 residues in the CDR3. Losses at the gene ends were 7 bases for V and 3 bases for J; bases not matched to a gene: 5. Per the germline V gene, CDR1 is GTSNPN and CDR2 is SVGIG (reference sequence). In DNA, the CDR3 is TGTGCCTCTGACAGGGGAATTGGAAACACCATATATTTT. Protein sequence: CASDRGIGNTIYF.

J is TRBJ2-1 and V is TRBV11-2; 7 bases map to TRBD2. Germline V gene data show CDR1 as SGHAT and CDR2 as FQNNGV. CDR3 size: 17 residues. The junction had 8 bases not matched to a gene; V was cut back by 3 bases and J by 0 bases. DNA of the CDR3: TGTGCCAGCAGCTTTGGGGGAGGGAGGAGCTCCTACAATGAGCAGTTCTTC. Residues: CASSFGGGRSSYNEQFF.

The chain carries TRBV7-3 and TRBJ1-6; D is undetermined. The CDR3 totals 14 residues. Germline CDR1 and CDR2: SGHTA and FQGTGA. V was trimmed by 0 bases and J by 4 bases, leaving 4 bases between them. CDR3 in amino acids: CASSLTSYNSPLHF. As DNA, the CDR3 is TGTGCCAGCAGCTTAACATCTTATAATTCACCCCTCCACTTT.

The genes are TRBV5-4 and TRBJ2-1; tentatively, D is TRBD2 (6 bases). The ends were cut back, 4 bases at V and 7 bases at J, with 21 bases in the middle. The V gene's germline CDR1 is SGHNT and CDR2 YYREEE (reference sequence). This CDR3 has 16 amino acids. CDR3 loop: CASSGRDSLRGNEQFF. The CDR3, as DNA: TGTGCCAGCAGCGGCCGGGACTCCTTACGAGGAAATGAGCAGTTCTTC.